These T cell receptor beta chains were read from a single sample in a study of T cell repertoires in ileal Crohn's disease. Clones were read by immunoSEQ multiplex PCR, and TCRdb kept only the in-frame ones, dropping some. The table records 12,000 or so clones, more than 75% of them present only once. Sequencing used ileal tissue. These receptors were collected from an adult with Crohn's disease. CDR3s include the opening cysteine and the closing phenylalanine or tryptophan. The D gene is left open where the match is weak. Size values are once, few and many counts, or a class for expanded clones, and some rows have none.

-,-,TRBJ2-5,TRBV10-2,CASSERPQSTQYF,TGCGCCAGCTCGGAGCGGCCTCAATCGACCCAGTACTTC
-,TRBD2,TRBJ2-7,TRBV5-1,CASSLDGTSVNQYF,TGCGCCAGCAGCTTGGACGGGACTAGCGTTAACCAGTACTTC
once,-,TRBJ1-6,TRBV4-1,CASSPDYQGLLTGNSPLHF,TGCGCCAGCAGCCCGGACTATCAGGGACTCCTAACCGGCAATTCACCCCTCCACTTT
-,-,TRBJ2-1,TRBV2,CASRRGGSSYNEQFF,TGTGCCAGCAGAAGGGGGGGAAGCTCCTACAATGAGCAGTTCTTC
-,-,TRBJ1-5,TRBV2,CASRSGQPNQPQHF,TGTGCCAGCAGGAGTGGACAGCCTAATCAGCCCCAGCATTTT
few,-,TRBJ2-3,TRBV7-9,CASSFEKRAADTQYF,TGTGCCAGCAGCTTCGAAAAGCGGGCAGCAGATACGCAGTATTTT
-,TRBD2,TRBJ2-2,TRBV7-8,CASSSRTSGGAGELFF,TGTGCCAGCAGCTCCAGGACTAGCGGGGGAGCCGGGGAGCTGTTTTTT
-,-,TRBJ2-1,TRBV4-1,CASSLWTGKEQFF,TGCGCCAGCAGCTTATGGACTGGCAAGGAGCAGTTCTTC
few,-,TRBJ2-3,TRBV2,CASSEVQLSDTQYF,TGTGCCAGCAGTGAAGTTCAACTGTCAGATACGCAGTATTTT
once,TRBD2,TRBJ2-3,TRBV10-3,CAINRGLAGGRERTNLSTDTQYF,TGTGCCATCAACAGGGGACTAGCGGGGGGGCGTGAACGTACCAACCTAAGCACAGATACGCAGTATTTT
-,TRBD2,TRBJ2-1,TRBV7-7,CASSPRPGLADYNEQFF,TGTGCTAGCAGCCCTAGGCCGGGACTAGCGGATTACAATGAGCAGTTCTTC
few,-,TRBJ2-3,TRBV15,CATSRVRSDTQYF,TGTGCCACCAGCAGAGTCAGGTCGGATACGCAGTATTTT
-,TRBD2,TRBJ2-5,TRBV2,CASSVKAGETQYF,TGTGCCAGCAGTGTAAAAGCGGGGGAGACCCAGTACTTC
-,TRBD1,TRBJ2-7,TRBV9,CASSVGDRGYEQYF,TGTGCCAGCAGCGTAGGAGACAGGGGTTACGAGCAGTACTTC
-,-,TRBJ1-1,TRBV10-2,CASSGFRADLLGGTEAFF,TGCGCCAGCAGTGGATTCCGGGCCGATTTGTTGGGGGGCACTGAAGCTTTCTTT
-,TRBD2,TRBJ2-1,TRBV5-4,CASSKSGGAFNEQFF,TGTGCCAGCAGCAAGAGCGGGGGGGCCTTCAATGAGCAGTTCTTC
-,TRBD1,TRBJ1-1,TRBV5-4,CASRPGQSNTEAFF,TGTGCCAGCAGGCCGGGACAGAGCAACACTGAAGCTTTCTTT
-,-,TRBJ2-5,TRBV28,CASSSQVLRWETQYF,TGTGCCAGCAGTTCTCAGGTCCTTAGGTGGGAGACCCAGTACTTC
-,-,TRBJ1-1,TRBV30,CAWGATGEAFF,TGTGCCTGGGGGGCGACAGGTGAAGCTTTCTTT
-,TRBD2,TRBJ2-1,TRBV15,CATSLLSGSSYNEQFF,TGTGCCACCAGCCTGCTTAGCGGGAGCTCCTACAATGAGCAGTTCTTC
few,TRBD2,TRBJ2-1,TRBV11-3,CASRPTSGSSYNEQFF,TGTGCCAGCAGACCCACTAGCGGGTCCTCCTACAATGAGCAGTTCTTC
-,-,TRBJ2-6,TRBV7-9,CASSLTSSGANVLTF,TGTGCCAGCAGCTTAACTTCTTCTGGGGCCAACGTCCTGACTTTC
-,-,TRBJ1-2,TRBV2,CATHGIANYGYTF,TGTGCCACCCACGGGATAGCTAACTATGGCTACACCTTC
-,TRBD1,TRBJ1-5,TRBV11-1,CASSLGGGGNQPQHF,TGTGCCAGCAGCTTAGGAGGGGGCGGCAATCAGCCCCAGCATTTT
-,TRBD2,TRBJ2-5,TRBV11-3,CASSLVRGLAGPQYF,TGTGCCAGCAGCTTAGTCCGGGGACTAGCGGGTCCCCAGTACTTC
-,-,TRBJ1-2,TRBV7-9,CASSRGEGNYGYTF,TGTGCCAGCAGCCGGGGAGAAGGGAACTATGGCTACACCTTC
few,-,TRBJ2-7,TRBV5-6,CASGRRDTRSYEQYF,TGTGCCAGCGGACGACGGGACACTAGGTCCTACGAGCAGTACTTC
-,TRBD1,TRBJ1-1,TRBV10-3,CAISESGGLVTEAFF,TGTGCCATCAGTGAGTCAGGGGGCTTGGTCACTGAAGCTTTCTTT
-,-,TRBJ1-1,TRBV10-3,CASQTALNTEAFF,TGTGCCTCGCAGACAGCCCTGAACACTGAAGCTTTCTTT
-,TRBD2,TRBJ2-2,TRBV6-6,CASTRREARNTGELFF,TGTGCCAGCACCCGCCGGGAGGCAAGGAACACCGGGGAGCTGTTTTTT
-,TRBD1,TRBJ2-7,TRBV5-1,CASSSGTGAEQYF,TGCGCCAGCAGCTCCGGGACAGGGGCCGAGCAGTACTTC
-,TRBD1,TRBJ2-2,TRBV5-4,CASSPPAGQGPTGELFF,TGTGCCAGCAGCCCCCCGGCTGGACAGGGCCCCACCGGGGAGCTGTTTTTT
-,-,TRBJ1-3,TRBV2,CASSADQGPGNTIYF,TGTGCCAGCAGTGCCGACCAGGGGCCTGGAAACACCATATATTTT
-,-,TRBJ1-5,TRBV6-1,CASSEGYSNQPQHF,TGTGCCAGCAGTGAGGGCTATAGCAATCAGCCCCAGCATTTT
few,TRBD1,TRBJ1-2,TRBV10-3,CAISASGQGGYGYTF,TGTGCCATCAGTGCGTCCGGACAGGGTGGCTATGGCTACACCTTC
-,TRBD2,TRBJ2-3,TRBV6-4,CASSQLAGSTDTQYF,TGTGCCAGCAGCCAACTAGCGGGATCCACAGATACGCAGTATTTT
-,-,TRBJ1-1,TRBV2,CASSVLGGDTEAFF,TGTGCCAGCAGTGTATTGGGGGGGGACACTGAAGCTTTCTTT
-,-,TRBJ1-6,TRBV5-1,CASSIREDYNSPLHF,TGCGCCAGCAGCATAAGGGAGGACTATAATTCACCCCTCCACTTT
-,-,TRBJ2-7,TRBV19,CASSTGVYEQYF,TGTGCCAGTAGTACGGGAGTCTACGAGCAGTACTTC
-,TRBD1,TRBJ1-5,TRBV18,CASSPPSGTGGNQPQHF,TGTGCCAGCTCACCACCGAGTGGCACAGGGGGAAATCAGCCCCAGCATTTT
-,-,TRBJ2-2,TRBV11-2,CASSSTRVGSTGELFF,TGTGCCAGCAGCTCCACCCGGGTAGGGAGCACCGGGGAGCTGTTTTTT
-,-,TRBJ2-6,TRBV2,CASSERGYSGANVLTF,TGTGCCAGCAGTGAACGGGGGTACTCTGGGGCCAACGTCCTGACTTTC
once,-,TRBJ1-1,TRBV6-4,CASSDSGAGPRAFF,TGTGCCAGCAGTGACAGCGGAGCCGGTCCGCGGGCTTTCTTT
-,TRBD1,TRBJ1-2,TRBV6-5,CASSYAGGPNYGYTF,TGTGCCAGCAGTTACGCAGGGGGCCCTAACTATGGCTACACCTTC
-,-,TRBJ1-4,TRBV5-1,CASSPPGGENEKLFF,TGCGCCAGCAGCCCTCCGGGGGGGGAAAATGAAAAACTGTTTTTT
-,TRBD1,TRBJ2-5,TRBV10-2,CASSLGTGGSFETQYF,TGCGCCAGCAGTCTCGGGACAGGGGGCTCGTTTGAGACCCAGTACTTC
-,-,TRBJ1-2,TRBV30,CAWALRGRLYGYTF,TGTGCCTGGGCCCTGCGGGGGAGGCTCTATGGCTACACCTTC
-,TRBD2,TRBJ2-3,TRBV6-6,CASSSLLAGGDTQYF,TGTGCCAGCAGTTCTTTACTAGCGGGGGGAGATACGCAGTATTTT
-,TRBD1,TRBJ1-1,TRBV5-1,CASSAQQGLAFF,TGCGCCAGCAGCGCTCAACAGGGGTTGGCTTTCTTT
-,-,TRBJ1-5,TRBV5-1,CASSATGEQKPQHF,TGCGCCAGCAGCGCCACAGGAGAGCAAAAGCCCCAGCATTTT
few,-,TRBJ2-1,TRBV18,CASSPLSGDNEQFF,TGTGCCAGCTCACCACTGAGCGGAGACAATGAGCAGTTCTTC